These 13 T cell receptor beta chains share one sample of origin, sequenced in a study of blood T cell repertoires in COVID-19. Data came from immunoSEQ multiplex PCR; TCRdb stores just in-frame clones and leaves some out. The sample includes fewer than 250,000 clones, about 83% of them seen just once. The specimen sequenced was PBMCs or T cells enriched from blood (not recorded which). The receptors were gathered from a woman between 50 and 59 years old who had been exposed to COVID-19.

For the CDR3, the DNA is TGTGCCAGTAGTATGGGACAGGGCAATTCACCCCTCCACTTT. Amino acids: CASSMGQGNSPLHF. The chain is built from TRBV19 and TRBJ1-6; 9 positions agree with TRBD1. Germline lookup yields CDR1 LNHDA and CDR2 SQIVND (reference sequence). The V and J ends lost 3 bases and 7 bases, in that order; junction bases with no gene match: 1. This CDR3 contains 14 residues.

The rearrangement joins TRBV5-6 to TRBJ1-4, with D tentatively TRBD1 (6 bases). V lost 1 base, J lost 7 bases, and 11 bases lay in between. The germline CDR1 and CDR2 sequences are SGHDT and YYEEEE. This CDR3 contains 14 residues. The DNA of the CDR3 is TGTGCCAGCAGCTTGTCGGGGGGGCTTGAAAAACTGTTTTTT. It is translated as CASSLSGGLEKLFF.

The rearrangement uses TRBV11-2 and TRBJ1-1, with D possibly matching TRBD1 (6 bases). The CDR3 loop spans 15 amino acids. CDR1 and CDR2 (germline): SGHAT, FQNNGV. V lost 4 bases to trimming and J lost 1 base, with 13 bases between them. The CDR3, as DNA: TGTGCCAGCAGCTCTCAGACAGGAACGAACACTGAAGCTTTCTTT. As protein: CASSSQTGTNTEAFF.

The rearrangement links TRBV10-3 to TRBJ1-1; possible D gene TRBD1, 6 bases. This CDR3 region has 13 residues. V lost 6 bases and J 5 bases, leaving 13 bases between the germline ends. Germline V gene lookup returns CDR1 ENHRY and CDR2 SYGVKD. The CDR3 DNA is TGTGCCATCAGGGACAGTCCCAGGACTGAAGCTTTCTTT. This translates into CAIRDSPRTEAFF.

V and J are TRBV7-9 and TRBJ1-5; D uncertain. CDR1 SEHNR and CDR2 FQNEAQ come from the germline V gene (reference sequence). Trimming pared 3 bases from V and 0 bases from J, leaving 9 bases between. This CDR3 is 15 amino acids long. The CDR3 protein is CASSFGQTSNQPQHF. The CDR3 DNA follows: TGTGCCAGCAGCTTTGGGCAGACTAGCAATCAGCCCCAGCATTTT. Based on the CDR3 plus reference TRBV7-9 and TRBJ1-5, the full variable domain is DTGVSQNPRHKITKRGQNVTFRCDPISEHNRLYWYRQTLGQGPEFLTYFQNEAQLEKSRLLSDRFSAERPKGSFSTLEIQRTEQGDSAMYLCASSFGQTSNQPQHFGDGTRLSIL.

This clone came up a few times. The sample has other DNA sequences that encode this CDR3 too. This chain joins TRBV6-5 and TRBJ2-7; TRBD1 matches 9 bases. V was clipped by 6 bases and J by 4 bases; unmatched bases: 7. The CDR3 spans 14 residues. Per germline, CDR1 MNHEY and CDR2 SVGAGI. As DNA, the CDR3 is TGTGCCAGCAGCCCCGGGACAGGGAGATACGAGCAGTACTTC. Its protein is CASSPGTGRYEQYF.

In this sample, this clone turned up once. The V call is TRBV9, the J call TRBJ1-1; maybe TRBD1 (5 bases). The CDR3 has 15 residues. V gave up 4 bases and J gave up 2 bases, with 15 bases separating them. The germline gives CDR1 SGDLS, CDR2 YYNGEE. The CDR3 protein is CASSSGGPINTEAFF. The DNA of the CDR3 is TGTGCCAGCAGCTCCGGGGGACCGATAAACACTGAAGCTTTCTTT.

This clone appeared once. The rearrangement links TRBV12-3 or TRBV12-4 to TRBJ1-2; D not certain. The length of the CDR3 is 13 residues. V was clipped by 3 bases and J by 8 bases, with 13 bases between them. The CDR3 region is CASSLDGVIGYTF. CDR3 nucleotides: TGTGCCAGCAGTTTGGACGGGGTGATAGGCTACACCTTC.

This clone was detected only once. The chain carries TRBV13 and TRBJ1-2; D gene unclear. Germline V gene sequence: CDR1 PRHDT, CDR2 FYEKMQ (reference sequence). V was clipped by 3 bases and J by 4 bases, with 12 bases between them. The CDR3 consists of 14 residues. CDR3 nucleotide sequence: TGTGCCAGCAGCTTTGAAGGAGTTACCTATGGCTACACCTTC. Its protein product is CASSFEGVTYGYTF.

V is TRBV18 and J is TRBJ1-1; D unresolved. This CDR3 contains 15 residues. Germline V gene sequence: CDR1 KGHSH, CDR2 LQKENI. Trimming cost V 2 bases and J 2 bases, with 12 bases left between them. The CDR3 reads CASSPGSAANTEAFF. The CDR3, as DNA: TGTGCCAGCTCACCAGGGAGTGCAGCAAACACTGAAGCTTTCTTT.

The chain employs TRBV20-1 and TRBJ2-1, with 12 nucleotides matching TRBD2. The V and J ends lost 3 bases and 9 bases, in that order; junction bases with no gene match: 12. The germline CDR1 and CDR2 sequences are DFQATT and SNEGSKA (reference sequence). CDR3 length: 16 amino acids. The CDR3 reads CSASILAGGRDSEQFF. CDR3 DNA sequence: TGCAGTGCTAGTATCCTAGCGGGGGGGCGGGACAGTGAGCAGTTCTTC.

The V gene is TRBV12-5, the J gene TRBJ2-3, with 10 nucleotides matching TRBD1. Germline assignment: CDR1 LGHNT and CDR2 FRNRAP. The CDR3 extends over 15 amino acids. V dropped 7 bases and J dropped 1; count of bases not matched to a gene: 5. The CDR3 DNA follows: TGTGCTAGTGCCTTGGGGACAGGGGGCACAGATACGCAGTATTTT. Residues: CASALGTGGTDTQYF. Full variable domain (remainder filled in from reference TRBV12-5 and TRBJ2-3): DARVTQTPRHKVTEMGQEVTMRCQPILGHNTVFWYRQTMMQGLELLAYFRNRAPLDDSGMPKDRFSAEMPDATLATLKIQPSEPRDSAVYFCASALGTGGTDTQYFGPGTRLTVL.

The chain links TRBV14 to TRBJ1-1; D remains unclear. The germline V gene encodes CDR1 SGHDN and CDR2 FVKESK. This CDR3 comprises 16 residues. Trimming cost V 2 bases and J 8 bases, with 21 bases left between them. This chain's CDR3 is CASSQLRIPNGEEAFF. The CDR3 nucleotides are TGTGCCAGCAGCCAACTACGGATTCCCAACGGGGAAGAAGCTTTCTTT.